This record covers a single T cell receptor (beta chain). The sample comes from a study of blood T cell repertoires in COVID-19. Overall study context: COVID-19 samples collected from the United States, Italy and Spain covered acute and convalescent phases. The analysed material was cDNA or gDNA that came from T cells, B-cell-depleted T cells, or PBMCs.

Original analysis: Researchers report that nucleated cell counts were estimated from reference gene primer amplification. Sequenced by immunoSEQ multiplex PCR; TCRdb stores in-frame clones only, minus some. The V and J calls and clone size were taken over from that table, and D and trimming were inferred from the DNA. The sample carries a few hundred thousand clones, 70% to 85% recorded once. The V gene's germline CDR1 is SGHTA and CDR2 FQGNSA. The CDR3 is 15 residues long. Trimming removed 1 base at V and 3 bases at J, with 12 bases between. Sequencing input: peripheral blood. This chain connects TRBV7-2 to TRBJ2-5; no firm D call. The receptor's source is a woman aged 40-49 years who had recovered from COVID-19. CDR3 loop: CASSLGGISEETQYF. In DNA form, the CDR3 reads TGTGCCAGCAGCTTAGGAGGAATATCGGAAGAGACCCAGTACTTC.